This T cell receptor beta chain is from a study of cytomegalovirus exposure and HLA in healthy donors (dated by TCRdb to about 2017). About the full investigation: An earlier analysis of several hundred of the donors reported 276 Gb of sequence data and roughly 120 million unique TCR beta sequences obtained from roughly 180 million T cells. The study aimed to test whether signatures of past pathogen exposure could be identified by cataloging public T cell receptors. To study patterns of TCR occurrence, a later analysis re-analyzed previously published TCR beta repertoires from several hundred donors and added high-resolution HLA genotyping. An early release that covered about 600 HLA-typed donors contained approximately 320 gigabases of sequencing data and tens of millions of unique TCR sequences. Along with the approximately 700-subject first cohort, a separate validation cohort of over a hundred different subjects was used. In an earlier analysis of 587 of the donors, high-throughput TCR beta sequencing was used to judge whether each TCR beta V gene segment behaved as functional or pseudogenic. Across some 400 genotyped donors of the cohort, an average of about 200,000 unique TCR beta nucleotide sequences per donor were sequenced, and 15% to 20% of those sequences were non-productive. Genome-wide SNP genotypes for about three fifths of the roughly 670 donors were used in a later genetic analysis, which treated that subset as a discovery cohort. Of the 300 to 450 genotyped donors, around 81% fell in the genetic ancestry cluster associated with self-reported Caucasian donors. Typing coverage differed by locus: A, B, C, DRB1 and DQB1 were typed in roughly 620-630 donors, DQA1 in about 500, DPA1 in some 600, and DPB1 in 472. Donor age, sex, ethnicity and CMV serostatus were compiled together with the repertoire data. To predict cytomegalovirus infection status, the study brought together high-throughput TCR immunosequencing, statistical association of individual TCRs with disease status, and machine learning. In the later analysis, no new phenotypic data were used to find candidate immune exposures; instead, reliance was placed on TCR beta sequences and their occurrence across donors. Every discovery cohort repertoire had been produced on one sequencing platform. The T cell repertoires of 700 or so subjects were profiled by immunosequencing and related to cytomegalovirus serostatus. Several DR-DQ haplotypes were treated as single units for association and clustering because of strong linkage in the cohort. Class I and class II HLA loci were covered by the typing at four-digit resolution. The study at large found these results: Strong co-occurrence of HLA alleles, especially DR and DQ, made assigning TCR associations to individual alleles difficult. A further reported finding was that TCR beta sequences accurately predicted the HLA-A and HLA-B alleles for most subjects in the first cohort. In an earlier analysis of approximately 600 of the donors, most TCR beta V segments were observed in productive rearrangements about 87% or about 30% of the time, broadly matching IMGT annotations. Correlated functional status among segregating V segments might reflect linkage disequilibrium, but an unknown experimental factor could not be ruled out. The earlier analysis of about 600 of the donors excluded approximately 15 rarely observed V segments, including chromosome 9 orphons, because counts were too low. According to a later analysis, parvovirus B19, influenza, CMV and Epstein-Barr virus appeared linked to several top co-occurrence clusters. A later analysis found that most CMV-associated TCR beta chains appeared HLA-restricted, with HLA associations seemingly driven largely by CMV exposure. Because HLA typing was missing for some donors at each locus, association tests included only the typed subset. A later analysis found that TCR association rates varied across HLA loci, with DRB1 alleles showing the most associated TCRs and HLA-C alleles the fewest. In both the original and validation cohorts, the classifier was reported to diagnose cytomegalovirus status with high specificity and sensitivity. Compared with equally common non-associated chains, HLA-associated TCR beta chains in a later analysis were more clonally expanded and had lower generation probabilities. The cohort was sequenced for TCR beta chains only, and without alpha or paired-chain data the features that could be detected were limited. The only immune exposure information available for the cohort was CMV serostatus. According to a later genetic analysis, donors in an Asian-associated ancestry cluster had fewer N-insertions in productive TCRs than the approximately 610-donor mean. It was suggested by the authors that the approach could potentially be generalized to other disease states and immunological phenotypes. Some IMGT-functional V segments, including TRBV6-2 and TRBV6-3, could not be told apart with the 87-base-pair reads, so those segments were excluded. In vitro tests confirmed that a few of the cytomegalovirus-associated TCR beta chains recognize cytomegalovirus antigens. The study gave a list of under 200 TCR beta chains associated with cytomegalovirus. A cluster of highly shared sequence variants was judged likely to be a technical artifact of the sequencing pipeline. A later genetic analysis associated a missense DCLRE1C variant with V-gene and J-gene trimming of TCR beta chains, and an independent cohort replicated the association. Most TCR sequences were observed very rarely across donors, whereas some public TCRs were present in many individuals. Roughly uniform sequencing depth across donors was assumed in presence/absence analyses, although this assumption may not hold. Specific HLA alleles were associated with 18,000 or so TCR beta sequences at a false discovery rate of 0.05 in a later analysis.

Libraries were constructed by the immunoSEQ multiplex PCR assay. For the multiplex PCR, a mixture combining 60 forward primers for TCR Vbeta segments and 13 reverse primers for TCR Jbeta segments was used. The CDR3 region of rearranged TCR beta genes was amplified from genomic DNA with a multiplex PCR assay. On the Illumina HiSeq System, the amplified TCR beta libraries were sequenced as 87-base-pair reads. In the paper's pipeline: A later analysis counted tens of millions of unique TCR beta chains across the 500 to 850 repertoires, and around 9.9 million of these chains were shared by at least two donors. Raw reads were error-corrected and collapsed into unique sequences with a nearest-neighbor algorithm that merged closely related sequences to remove PCR and sequencing errors. To assign V, D and J gene segments, CDR3 sequences were aligned to IMGT reference sequences. For a sequence to be retained, a match of at least six nucleotides was required to both a V gene segment and a J gene segment. Rearrangements were called productive when the CDR3 lacked stop codons and stayed in frame with V and J; all others were non-productive. Following IMGT convention, CDR3 was defined as the stretch from the second conserved V-encoded cysteine up to the conserved J-encoded phenylalanine. Sequences without an unambiguous match to a single V gene segment were excluded from the earlier analysis of a few hundred of the donors. In an earlier analysis of about 590 of the donors, a V segment was called functional when productive rearrangements were above 56.7%, and segregating when the standard deviation between donors exceeded 5%. A statistical classification framework was built to diagnose cytomegalovirus status from the catalog of TCR beta chain sequences. In a later analysis, TCR nucleotide sequences were compared against IMGT/GENE-DB human TR gene sequences so that V and J genes could be assigned. A later analysis assigned CDR3 sequences and most-parsimonious VDJ recombination scenarios with the TCRdist pipeline. In a later analysis, every TCR beta chain was defined by the combination of its CDR3 amino acid sequence and its V-gene family, and reads without a unique V-gene family were dropped. In a later analysis, 500 to 650 highly shared, low-generation-probability nucleotide sequences were removed to address suspected cross-contamination and a sequencing artifact. For each public chain, a later analysis derived a clonal expansion index from normalized ranks of inferred template counts within each repertoire. In a later analysis, generation probabilities were computed with a VDJ recombination model fitted to out-of-frame rearrangements, and the resulting probabilities were checked against IGoR. Hypergeometric tests were used in a later analysis to score TCR-TCR, TCR-HLA and TCR-CMV co-occurrence, with a repertoire-size bias correction applied to the TCR pairs. To estimate false discovery rates, a later analysis permuted the HLA or CMV assignments 20 times. In a later analysis, co-occurring TCRs were grouped using DBSCAN, and TCRdist sequence similarity was added for clustering within HLA-allele-positive subsets. Repertoires with fewer than 30,000 or more than 120,000 public chains, plus five repertoires with anomalous nucleotide sharing, were excluded from co-occurrence clustering. Not all clones reach the TCRdb copy of this immuneACCESS table, which keeps in-frame sequences only. Checked studies attribute under half of the gap to unresolved V genes and leave the rest unexplained. D and trimming come from the DNA, and the V and J calls and clone size come from that table. This sample holds around 130,000 clones; around 86% were observed only once. 0.7% of the sample rests with the top ten.

The cohort consisted of some 730 healthy bone marrow donors. All cohort members were sampled while nominally healthy, although unrecorded immune exposures were likely present. The donor was CMV seronegative and belonged to the group of approximately 320 seronegative cohort members. A peripheral blood sample was collected from each donor, and TCR beta sequencing was performed on peripheral blood mononuclear cells. The Qiagen DNeasy Blood Extraction Kit was used to extract genomic DNA from the blood cell samples. As to this clone: Its antigen has not been determined. Per-base quality was not reported, and no clone a single base away is much larger than it.

There are 11 amino acids in the CDR3, from cysteine to phenylalanine inclusive. Just the 33-base CDR3 DNA is kept, in frame starting at base 1. The junction shows trimming of 6 bases on V and 7 bases on J, plus 4 bases between the germline ends. Sequences SGHAT (CDR1) and FQNNGV (CDR2) are obtained from the germline V gene. The sample taken for sequencing was PBMCs. This sequence uses TRBV11-2 and TRBJ1-6, with the D gene call left open. The TCR originated in a man aged 18 to 29 in good health and CMV-seronegative. The DNA sequence follows: TGTGCCAGCAGGGAGAATTCACCCCTCCACTTT. This yields the protein CASRENSPLHF.